This TCR beta chain was profiled in a study of chemoradiotherapy in HPV16-positive cancers. As for the study in general: Candidate HPV-specific T-cell clones and common TCR motifs came from functional assays in two HPV16-positive patients.

On this clone: What it binds is unknown.

Profiled with immunoSEQ multiplex PCR; TCRdb holds only in-frame clones, not every one. Among about 5,000 clones listed, around 79% were seen once. The study, taken as a whole, reports: Candidate HPV-specific clones and E7-related TCR motifs grew in tumor during treatment. Only a couple of HPV16-positive patients supplied the functional HPV-specificity definition.

The CDR3 contains 14 residues. Germline CDR1 reads SGHDT; CDR2 reads YYEEEE. J lost 2 bases, V lost 4 bases, and 5 bases had no gene match. The V call is TRBV5-6, the J call TRBJ2-7; 8 bases match TRBD1. The sequenced sample was tumor tissue, obtained from a patient who underwent chemoradiotherapy. This TCR was recovered from a human donor with HPV-associated anogenital cancer. The CDR3 loop is CASSQTGAPYEQYF. CDR3 nucleotide sequence: TGTGCCAGCAGCCAGACAGGGGCTCCCTACGAGCAGTACTTC.